These 6 T cell receptor beta chains came from one sample sequenced in a study of T cells in women clearing cervical HPV infection. Libraries were prepared by immunoSEQ multiplex PCR; TCRdb keeps only in-frame clonotypes and omits some of them. The repertoire table contains 25,000 to 35,000 clones. The sequenced sample was blood buffy coat. These receptors were obtained from a woman between 18 and 70 years old with a cervical HPV16 infection that either progressed to CIN3+ or cleared (not recorded which).

Details on this clone: The read stops 3 residues short of the end of the CDR3; the missing end is completed from the germline J gene. V gene TRBV7-9 combines with J gene TRBJ1-2; maybe TRBD1 (6 bases). V was clipped by 4 bases and J by 3 bases, with 15 bases between them. The CDR3 loop spans 15 amino acids. From germline, CDR1 is SEHNR and CDR2 FQNEAQ (reference sequence). CDR3 in amino acids: CASSSRTGSYYGYTF. The sequenced part of the CDR3 DNA is TGTGCCAGCAGCTCCCGAACAGGGTCTTACTATGGC.

The part of the CDR3 DNA that was read is TGCGCCAGCAGCCAAGGGTCGGGGGCCTACAATGAG. This translates into CASSQGSGAYNE. The complete CDR3 sequence is CASSQGSGAYNEQFF. The chain is built from TRBV4-1 and TRBJ2-1, with a possible D match to TRBD2 (6 bases). Sequencing ends 3 residues short of the CDR3 end; the germline J gene provides the rest. Germline CDR1 and CDR2: MGHRA and YSYEKL. CDR3 length: 15 residues. V lost 1 base and J 2 bases, leaving 9 bases between the germline ends.

With regard to this clone: The read halts 3 residues ahead of the CDR3 end, with the missing end drawn from the germline J gene. This rearrangement joins TRBV27 to TRBJ2-3; 7 bases are shared with TRBD2. CDR1 is MNHEY, CDR2 SMNVEV, per germline (reference sequence). Trimming cost V 6 bases and J 1 base; bases outside gene matches: 13. This CDR3 has 17 residues. The CDR3 DNA, read in part, is TGTGCCAGCAGCAACCTTCGGGTAGCGGGTGGCACAGATACG. This sequence encodes CASSNLRVAGGTDT. The entire CDR3 is CASSNLRVAGGTDTQYF.

Remarks on this clone: The read gets to within 3 residues of the CDR3 end, and the germline J gene fills in the rest. This chain uses TRBV4-1 with TRBJ2-5, with a weak D call TRBD2 (5 bases). V lost 5 bases and J 5 bases, leaving 15 bases between the germline ends. In germline, CDR1 is MGHRA, CDR2 YSYEKL. The CDR3 is 14 amino acids. Partial CDR3 DNA: TGCGCCAGCAGCGACAAACGAGGGTTGGAGACC. It yields the protein CASSDKRGLET. From start to end, the CDR3 is CASSDKRGLETQYF.

As to this clone: From the germline J gene comes the end of the CDR3, since the read stops 3 residues before it. V usage is TRBV30 and J usage is TRBJ2-3; TRBD2 matches 8 bases. The V gene end was trimmed by 0 bases and the J gene end by 4 bases; junction bases not matched to a gene: 6. The CDR3 runs 15 residues. Germline V gene lookup returns CDR1 GTSNPN and CDR2 SVGIG (reference sequence). CDR3 sequence: CAWSVSGSHPDTQYF. The covered CDR3 bases are TGTGCCTGGAGTGTCAGCGGGAGCCACCCAGATACG.

Concerning this clone: The sequenced fragment ends 3 residues before the CDR3 boundary, so the rest is inferred from the germline J gene. The V call is TRBV5-8, the J call TRBJ1-4, with a possible D match to TRBD1 (5 bases). Trimming stripped 3 bases from V and 8 bases from J, with 17 bases between. CDR1 is SGHTS and CDR2 is YDEGEE in the germline V gene. The CDR3 spans 15 residues. CDR3 sequence: CASSSQVGLREKLFF. The sequenced CDR3 bases are TGTGCCAGCAGCTCACAGGTCGGTCTACGGGAAAAA.